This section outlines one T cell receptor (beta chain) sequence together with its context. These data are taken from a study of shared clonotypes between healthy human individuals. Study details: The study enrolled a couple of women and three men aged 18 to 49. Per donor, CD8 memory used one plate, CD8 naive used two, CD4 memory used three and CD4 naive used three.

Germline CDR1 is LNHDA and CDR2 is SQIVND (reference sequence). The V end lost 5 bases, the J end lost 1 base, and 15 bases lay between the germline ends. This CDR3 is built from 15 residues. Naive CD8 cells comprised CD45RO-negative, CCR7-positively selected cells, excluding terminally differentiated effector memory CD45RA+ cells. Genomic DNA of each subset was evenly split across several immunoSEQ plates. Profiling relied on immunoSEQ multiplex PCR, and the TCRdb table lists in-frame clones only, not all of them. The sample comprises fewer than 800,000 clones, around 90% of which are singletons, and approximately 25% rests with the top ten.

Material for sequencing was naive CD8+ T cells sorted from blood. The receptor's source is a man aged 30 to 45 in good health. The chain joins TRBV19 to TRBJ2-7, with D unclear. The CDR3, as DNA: TGTGCCAGTAGTCATATAGTGGCCCGTTCCTACGAGCAGTACTTC. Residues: CASSHIVARSYEQYF.